This T cell receptor beta chain was sequenced during a study of CD8+ T cells in alopecia areata. Treatment reported: oral pan-JAK inhibitor, 5-10 mg twice daily. Cell sorting on a FACSAria was used to separate CD4+ and CD8+ T cells from the PBMCs. Extracted from the samples, RNA was reverse transcribed into cDNA to serve as the sequencing template. Data came from immunoSEQ multiplex PCR; TCRdb stores just in-frame clones and leaves some out. This sample carries more than 95,000 clones, 58% of them seen once, and the ten largest clones take 25% to 35%. Points from the study as a whole: Scalp clonality and expanded CD8+ clones among the top 100 showed significant decreases with tofacitinib. On tofacitinib, scalp and blood still held many of the expanded lesional clones.

About this clone: Its antigen is undetermined.

Here the sequenced sample was CD8+ T cells sorted from blood, taken at week 4, from a patient treated with tofacitinib. This receptor was identified in a human donor with alopecia areata.

The CDR3 coding sequence is TGCGCCAGCAGCTTGTTTGAAAACACTGAAGCTTTCTTT. Protein product: CASSLFENTEAFF. The chain uses TRBV5-1 and TRBJ1-1; no clear D gene. This CDR3 region has 13 residues. The germline V gene has CDR1 SGHRS and CDR2 YFSETQ. The V end lost 1 base, the J end lost 2 bases, and 6 bases lay between the germline ends.